The clone carrying this T cell receptor (beta chain) was counted a few times. Its antigen is still unknown. The germline gives CDR1 KGHSH, CDR2 LQKENI. V shed 2 bases and J shed 7 bases, with 24 bases lying between them. This CDR3 contains 18 residues. This cohort consisted of healthy bone marrow donors. The sample originates from a study of cytomegalovirus exposure and HLA in healthy donors. Study at large: Approximately 83 million unique TCRs from HLA-typed donors were held in an early data release.

The PCR employed 60 Vbeta primers together with 13 Jbeta primers. Some clones are missing from TCRdb's copy, which holds only in-frame ones; the method was immunoSEQ multiplex PCR. The sample has some 110,000 clones, around 66% seen once; the top ten hold approximately 1.4%. Study-wide points: In a later analysis, a missense DCLRE1C variant was linked to TCR beta V- and J-gene trimming. In a later analysis, specific HLA alleles were associated with around 17,000 TCR beta sequences at a 0.05 false discovery rate.

The V call is TRBV18, the J call TRBJ1-3; tentatively, D is TRBD1 (6 bases). The clonotype comes from a man younger than 30 in good health and CMV-seronegative. Sequencing used PBMCs. The CDR3 loop is CASSPLPRTPNRGNTIYF. In DNA form, the CDR3 reads TGTGCCAGCTCACCATTACCACGGACACCAAATAGGGGGAACACCATATATTTT.